This TCR beta chain was retrieved from a study of human T cells and chemical hapten exposure. As for the study in general: Largely, small differences in pooled library volume made per-sample TCR yields vary.

The library put unique molecular identifiers onto individual cDNA molecules. From the RACE reads, TCRdb called clonotypes with MiXCR, one entry per CDR3 protein. Counted here are around 300,000 distinct CDR3 sequences, approximately 6.3% occurring once; the ten biggest clones make up 7.5% to 8.5%. CDR1 is SGDLS and CDR2 is YYNGEE in the germline V gene. The V gene lost 1 base and the J gene lost 7 bases, with 18 bases spanning the gap. The CDR3 length is 16 residues. The table lists this clonotype with a few counts. As for time point: patch test 1, 2 weeks after DPC sensitization. The treatment was: therapeutic diphenylcyclopropenone sensitization with weekly scalp DPC.

The rearrangement joins TRBV9 to TRBJ2-1; perhaps TRBD2 as D (6 bases). Sequencing was performed on whole blood, taken in connection with sensitization to the hapten diphenylcyclopropenone (DPC). The receptor was derived from a woman between 18 and 29 years old with alopecia areata. Some clones in this sample may be carry-over from other donors' samples. The CDR3 coding sequence is TGTGCCAGCAGCGTATTGGATGGCGGGGCGCTAAATGAGCAGTTCTTC. This codes for CASSVLDGGALNEQFF.